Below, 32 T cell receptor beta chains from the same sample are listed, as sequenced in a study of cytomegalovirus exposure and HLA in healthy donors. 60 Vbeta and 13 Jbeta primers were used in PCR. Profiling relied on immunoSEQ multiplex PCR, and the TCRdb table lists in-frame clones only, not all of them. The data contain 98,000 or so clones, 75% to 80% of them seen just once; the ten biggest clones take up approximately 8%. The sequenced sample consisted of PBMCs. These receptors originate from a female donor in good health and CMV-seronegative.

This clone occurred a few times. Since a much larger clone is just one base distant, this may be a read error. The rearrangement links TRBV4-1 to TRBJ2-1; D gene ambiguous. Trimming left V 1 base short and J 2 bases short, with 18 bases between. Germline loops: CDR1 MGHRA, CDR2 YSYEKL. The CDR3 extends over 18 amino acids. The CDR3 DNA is TGCGCCAGCAGCCAAGCATTATGGCAGGAAACCACCTACAATGAGCAGTTCTTC. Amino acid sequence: CASSQALWQETTYNEQFF.

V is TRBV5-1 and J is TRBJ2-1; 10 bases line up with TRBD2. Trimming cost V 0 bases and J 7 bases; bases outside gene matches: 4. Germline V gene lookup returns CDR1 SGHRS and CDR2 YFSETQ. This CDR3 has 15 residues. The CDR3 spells CASSLEAGGTNEQFF. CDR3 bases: TGCGCCAGCAGCTTGGAAGCGGGGGGGACGAATGAGCAGTTCTTC.

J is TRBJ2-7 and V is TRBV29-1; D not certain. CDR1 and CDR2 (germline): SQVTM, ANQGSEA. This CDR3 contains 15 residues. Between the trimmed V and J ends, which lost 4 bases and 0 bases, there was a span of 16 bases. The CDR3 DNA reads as TGCAGCGTTGGTGGATTTGGGCACCCCTCCTACGAGCAGTACTTC. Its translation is CSVGGFGHPSYEQYF.

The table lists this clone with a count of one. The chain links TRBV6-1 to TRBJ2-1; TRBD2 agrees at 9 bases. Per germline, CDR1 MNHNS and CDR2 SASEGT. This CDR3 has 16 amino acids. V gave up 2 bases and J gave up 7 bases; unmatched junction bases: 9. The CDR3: CASSEPSGGPLNEQFF. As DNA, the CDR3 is TGTGCCAGCAGTGAACCAAGCGGGGGGCCTTTGAATGAGCAGTTCTTC.

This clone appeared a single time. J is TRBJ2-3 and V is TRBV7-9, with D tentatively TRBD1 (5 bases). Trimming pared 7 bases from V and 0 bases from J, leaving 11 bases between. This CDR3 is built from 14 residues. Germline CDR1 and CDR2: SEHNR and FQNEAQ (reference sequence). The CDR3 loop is CASTWGVSTDTQYF. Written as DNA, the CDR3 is TGTGCCAGCACCTGGGGCGTTAGCACAGATACGCAGTATTTT.

This chain's CDR3 is CASHRGPEAFF. The CDR3 bases are TGTGCCAGCCACAGGGGGCCTGAAGCTTTCTTT. This sequence joins TRBV7-9 and TRBJ1-1, with 9 bases aligning to TRBD1. The V and J ends lost 8 bases and 6 bases, in that order; junction bases with no gene match: 1. Germline V gene sequence: CDR1 SEHNR, CDR2 FQNEAQ (reference sequence). This CDR3 contains 11 residues.

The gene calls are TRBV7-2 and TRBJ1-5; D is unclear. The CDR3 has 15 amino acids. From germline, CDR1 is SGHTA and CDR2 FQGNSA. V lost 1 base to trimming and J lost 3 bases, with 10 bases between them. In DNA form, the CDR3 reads TGTGCCAGCAGCTTAGGGAGGACGGTCAATCAGCCCCAGCATTTT. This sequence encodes CASSLGRTVNQPQHF.

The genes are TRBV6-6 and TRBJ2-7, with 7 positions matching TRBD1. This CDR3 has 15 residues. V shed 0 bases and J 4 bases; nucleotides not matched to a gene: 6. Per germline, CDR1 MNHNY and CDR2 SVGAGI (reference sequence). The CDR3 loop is CASSYSGGSKYEQYF. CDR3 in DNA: TGTGCCAGCAGTTACTCAGGGGGCAGCAAATACGAGCAGTACTTC.

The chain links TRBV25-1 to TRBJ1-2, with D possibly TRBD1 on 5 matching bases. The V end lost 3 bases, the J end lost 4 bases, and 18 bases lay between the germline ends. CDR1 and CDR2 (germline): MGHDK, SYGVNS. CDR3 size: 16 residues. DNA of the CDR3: TGTGCCAGCAGTGATGGGGGGACCGACACCTTCTATGGCTACACCTTC. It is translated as CASSDGGTDTFYGYTF.

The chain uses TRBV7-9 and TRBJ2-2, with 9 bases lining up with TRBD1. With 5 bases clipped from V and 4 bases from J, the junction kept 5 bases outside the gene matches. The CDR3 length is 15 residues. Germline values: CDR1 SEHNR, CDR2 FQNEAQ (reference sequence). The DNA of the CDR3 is TGTGCCAGCAGCCGGGACAGGGTTATCACCGGGGAGCTGTTTTTT. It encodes CASSRDRVITGELFF.

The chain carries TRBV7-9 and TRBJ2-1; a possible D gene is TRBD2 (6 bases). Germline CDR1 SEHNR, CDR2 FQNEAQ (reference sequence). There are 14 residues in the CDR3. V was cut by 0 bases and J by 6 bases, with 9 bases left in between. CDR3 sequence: CASSLAGGSNEQFF. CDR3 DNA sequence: TGTGCCAGCAGCTTAGCGGGAGGAAGCAATGAGCAGTTCTTC.

The CDR3 loop reads CASSRLATPGSKAFF. CDR3 DNA sequence: TGTGCCAGCAGCCGTTTAGCCACCCCGGGGTCAAAAGCTTTCTTT. J is TRBJ1-1 and V is TRBV11-2, with D uncertain. Deletions cut 5 bases from V and 9 bases from J, with 22 bases between. CDR1 and CDR2 from the germline V gene are SGHAT and FQNNGV. CDR3 length equals 15 residues.

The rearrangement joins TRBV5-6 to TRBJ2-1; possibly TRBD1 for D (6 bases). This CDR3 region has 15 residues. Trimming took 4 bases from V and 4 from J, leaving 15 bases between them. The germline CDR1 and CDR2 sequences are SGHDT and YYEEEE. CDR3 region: CASSLDSGMYNEQFF. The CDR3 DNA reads TGTGCCAGCAGCCTGGACAGTGGAATGTACAATGAGCAGTTCTTC.

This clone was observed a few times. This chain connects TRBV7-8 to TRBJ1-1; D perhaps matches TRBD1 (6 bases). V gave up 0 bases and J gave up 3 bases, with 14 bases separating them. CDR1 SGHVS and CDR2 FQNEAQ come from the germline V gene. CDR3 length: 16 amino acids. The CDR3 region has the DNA TGTGCCAGCAGCTTAGCGGCGGGGCGGGGGCACACTGAAGCTTTCTTT. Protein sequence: CASSLAAGRGHTEAFF.

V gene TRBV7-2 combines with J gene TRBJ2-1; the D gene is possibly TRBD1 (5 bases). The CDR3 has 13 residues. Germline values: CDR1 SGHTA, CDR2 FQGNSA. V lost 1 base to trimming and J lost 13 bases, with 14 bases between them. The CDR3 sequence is CASSLGATADQFF. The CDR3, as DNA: TGTGCCAGCAGCTTAGGCGCGACAGCCGATCAGTTCTTC.

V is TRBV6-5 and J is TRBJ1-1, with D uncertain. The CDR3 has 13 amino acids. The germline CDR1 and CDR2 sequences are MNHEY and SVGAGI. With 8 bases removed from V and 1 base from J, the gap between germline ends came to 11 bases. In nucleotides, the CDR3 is TGTGCCAGCCTCCTCAACAGGAACACTGAAGCTTTCTTT. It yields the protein CASLLNRNTEAFF.

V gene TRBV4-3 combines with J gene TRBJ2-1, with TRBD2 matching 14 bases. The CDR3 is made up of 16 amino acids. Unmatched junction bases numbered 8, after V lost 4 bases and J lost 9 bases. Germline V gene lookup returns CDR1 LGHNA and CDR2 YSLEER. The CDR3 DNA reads TGCGCCAGCAGCCGCCGACTAGCGGGAGGGCCGGGTGAGCAGTTCTTC. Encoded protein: CASSRRLAGGPGEQFF.

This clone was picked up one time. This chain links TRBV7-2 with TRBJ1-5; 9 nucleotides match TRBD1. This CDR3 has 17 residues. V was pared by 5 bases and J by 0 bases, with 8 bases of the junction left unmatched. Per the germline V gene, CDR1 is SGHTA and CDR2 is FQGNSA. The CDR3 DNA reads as TGTGCCAGCAGCCCAGGGACAGGGCGTTTTAGCAATCAGCCCCAGCATTTT. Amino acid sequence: CASSPGTGRFSNQPQHF.

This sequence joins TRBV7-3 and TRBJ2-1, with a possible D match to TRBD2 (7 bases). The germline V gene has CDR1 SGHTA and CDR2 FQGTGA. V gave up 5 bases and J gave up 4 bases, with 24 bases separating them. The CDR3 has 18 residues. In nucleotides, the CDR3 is TGTGCCAGCAGCCCGACCCGGGGGGCTAGGAGGGGATACAATGAGCAGTTCTTC. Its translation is CASSPTRGARRGYNEQFF.

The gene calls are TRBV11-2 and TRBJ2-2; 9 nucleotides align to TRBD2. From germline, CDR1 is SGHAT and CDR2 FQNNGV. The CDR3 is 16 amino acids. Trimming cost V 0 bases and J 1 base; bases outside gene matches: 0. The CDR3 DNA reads TGTGCCAGCAGCTTAGAACTAGCGGGGAACACCGGGGAGCTGTTTTTT. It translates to CASSLELAGNTGELFF.

The chain's CDR3 is CAFLLNTGGYEKLFF. For the CDR3, the DNA is TGTGCCTTCCTACTGAATACAGGGGGCTATGAAAAACTGTTTTTT. The chain is built from TRBV30 and TRBJ1-4, with 9 bases that match TRBD1. Germline loops: CDR1 GTSNPN, CDR2 SVGIG (reference sequence). The length of the CDR3 is 15 residues. The trim removed 7 bases at V and 6 bases at J, leaving 12 bases unmatched.

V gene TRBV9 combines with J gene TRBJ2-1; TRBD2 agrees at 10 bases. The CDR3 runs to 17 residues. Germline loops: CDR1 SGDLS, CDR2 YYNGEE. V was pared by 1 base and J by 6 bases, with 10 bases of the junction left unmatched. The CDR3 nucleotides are TGTGCCAGCAGCGTAAGCTTAGCGGGGGGCCCAGGCAATGAGCAGTTCTTC. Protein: CASSVSLAGGPGNEQFF. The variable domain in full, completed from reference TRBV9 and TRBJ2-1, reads DSGVTQTPKHLITATGQRVTLRCSPRSGDLSVYWYQQSLDQGLQFLIQYYNGEERAKGNILERFSAQQFPDLHSELNLSSLELGDSALYFCASSVSLAGGPGNEQFFGPGTRLTVL.

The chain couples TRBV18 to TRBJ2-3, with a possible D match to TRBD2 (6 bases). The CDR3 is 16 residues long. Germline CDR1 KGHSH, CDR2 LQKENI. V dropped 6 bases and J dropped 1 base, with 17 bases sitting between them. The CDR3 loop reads CASSPYGGIGTDTQYF. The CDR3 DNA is TGTGCCAGCTCGCCCTATGGAGGGATCGGCACAGATACGCAGTATTTT. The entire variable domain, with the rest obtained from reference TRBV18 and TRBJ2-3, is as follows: NAGVMQNPRHLVRRRGQEARLRCSPMKGHSHVYWYRQLPEEGLKFMVYLQKENIIDESGMPKERFSAEFPKEGPSILRIQQVVRGDSAAYFCASSPYGGIGTDTQYFGPGTRLTVL.

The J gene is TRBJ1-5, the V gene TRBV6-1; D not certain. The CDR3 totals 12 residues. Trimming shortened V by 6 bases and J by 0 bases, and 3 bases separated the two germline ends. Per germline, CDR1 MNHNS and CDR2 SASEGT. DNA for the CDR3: TGTGCCAGCAGCGTTAGCAATCAGCCCCAGCATTTT. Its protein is CASSVSNQPQHF.

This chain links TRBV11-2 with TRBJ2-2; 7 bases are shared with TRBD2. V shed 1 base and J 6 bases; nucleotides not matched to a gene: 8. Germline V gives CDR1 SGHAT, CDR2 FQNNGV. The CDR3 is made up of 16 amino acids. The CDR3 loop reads CASSLGGTTHAGELFF. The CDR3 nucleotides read TGTGCCAGCAGCTTAGGAGGGACTACCCACGCCGGGGAGCTGTTTTTT. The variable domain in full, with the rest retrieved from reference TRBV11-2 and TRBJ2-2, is EAGVAQSPRYKIIEKRQSVAFWCNPISGHATLYWYQQILGQGPKLLIQFQNNGVVDDSQLPKDRFSAERLKGVDSTLKIQPAKLEDSAVYLCASSLGGTTHAGELFFGEGSRLTVL.

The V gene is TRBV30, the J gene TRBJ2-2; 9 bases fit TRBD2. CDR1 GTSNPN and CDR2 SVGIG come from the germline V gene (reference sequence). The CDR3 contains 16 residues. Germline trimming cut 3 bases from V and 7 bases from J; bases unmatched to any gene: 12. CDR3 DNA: TGTGCCTGGAGGGTTGGCGGGAGGGCCGGAAACGGGGAGCTGTTTTTT. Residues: CAWRVGGRAGNGELFF.

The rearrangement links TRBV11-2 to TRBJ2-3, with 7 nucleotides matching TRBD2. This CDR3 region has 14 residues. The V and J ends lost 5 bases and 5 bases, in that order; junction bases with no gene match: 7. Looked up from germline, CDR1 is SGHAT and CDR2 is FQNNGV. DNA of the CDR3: TGTGCCAGCAGCCTGGGAGGGCGGAGAGATACGCAGTATTTT. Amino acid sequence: CASSLGGRRDTQYF.

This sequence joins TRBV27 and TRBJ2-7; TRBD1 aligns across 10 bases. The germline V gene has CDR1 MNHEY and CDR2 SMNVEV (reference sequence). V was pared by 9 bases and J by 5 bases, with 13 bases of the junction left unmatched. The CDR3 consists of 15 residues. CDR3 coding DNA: TGTGCCAGTAACCTCCGGGACAGGGGAACACACGAGCAGTACTTC. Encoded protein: CASNLRDRGTHEQYF.

The CDR3 DNA is TGTGCCAGCAGCTCTACAGGGGGGACCATCGGGGAGCTGTTTTTT. Residues: CASSSTGGTIGELFF. This chain uses TRBV7-2 with TRBJ2-2; 8 nucleotides line up with TRBD1. The CDR3 sequence is 15 residues long. Germline trimming cut 4 bases from V and 7 bases from J; bases unmatched to any gene: 8. Germline CDR1 reads SGHTA; CDR2 reads FQGNSA.

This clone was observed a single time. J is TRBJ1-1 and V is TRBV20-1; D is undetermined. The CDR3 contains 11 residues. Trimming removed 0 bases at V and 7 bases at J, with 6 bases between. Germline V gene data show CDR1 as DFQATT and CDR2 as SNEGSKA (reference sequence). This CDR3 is CSARESREAFF. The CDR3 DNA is TGCAGTGCTAGAGAGAGTCGTGAAGCTTTCTTT.

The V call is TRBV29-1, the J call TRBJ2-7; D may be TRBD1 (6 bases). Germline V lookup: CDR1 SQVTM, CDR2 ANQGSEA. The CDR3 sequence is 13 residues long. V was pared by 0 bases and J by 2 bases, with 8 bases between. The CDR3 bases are TGCAGCGTTGAAGAAGACAGGACCTACGAGCAGTACTTC. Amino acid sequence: CSVEEDRTYEQYF.

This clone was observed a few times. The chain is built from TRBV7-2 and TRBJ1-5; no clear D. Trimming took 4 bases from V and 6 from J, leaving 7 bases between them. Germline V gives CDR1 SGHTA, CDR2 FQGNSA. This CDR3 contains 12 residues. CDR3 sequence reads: CASSSYVQPQHF. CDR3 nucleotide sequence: TGTGCCAGCAGCTCCTACGTTCAGCCCCAGCATTTT.